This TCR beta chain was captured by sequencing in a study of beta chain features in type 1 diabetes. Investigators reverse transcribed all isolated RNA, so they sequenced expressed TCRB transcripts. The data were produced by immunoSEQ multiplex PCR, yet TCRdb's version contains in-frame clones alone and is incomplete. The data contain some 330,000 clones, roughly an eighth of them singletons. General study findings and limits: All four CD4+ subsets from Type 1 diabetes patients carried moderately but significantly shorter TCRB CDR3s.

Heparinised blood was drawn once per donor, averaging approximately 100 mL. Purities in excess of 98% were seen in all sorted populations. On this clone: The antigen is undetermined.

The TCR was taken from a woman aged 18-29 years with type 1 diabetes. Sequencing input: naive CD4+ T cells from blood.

The CDR3 sequence: CASSREGALGANVLTF. The CDR3 DNA is TGCGCCAGCAGCAGGGAAGGGGCCCTTGGGGCCAACGTCCTGACTTTC. This chain connects TRBV5-1 to TRBJ2-6; a weak D match, TRBD1 (5 bases). The germline gives CDR1 SGHRS, CDR2 YFSETQ. The CDR3 sequence is 16 residues long. The ends were cut back, 4 bases at V and 3 bases at J, with 14 bases in the middle.